The rows below give T cell receptor beta chains drawn from one sample of a study of CD8+ T cells in alopecia areata. TCRdb's table, derived via immunoSEQ multiplex PCR, lists solely in-frame clones and lacks some. The sample has approximately 110,000 clones, 56% seen once. Sequencing was performed on CD4+ T cells sorted from blood, taken at week 24, from a patient treated with tofacitinib. The receptor set was obtained from a human donor with alopecia areata. The CDR3 runs from the conserved cysteine through the conserved F or W. D genes are given only for firm matches. Size is omitted from some rows. Given values are once, few, many or a class for expanded clones.

size	V	D	J	CDR3	DNA
.	TRBV5-1	.	TRBJ2-3	CASTLGQYTDTQYF	TGCGCCAGCACCCTTGGCCAATACACAGATACGCAGTATTTT
.	TRBV2	TRBD1	TRBJ1-6	CASSDRTGGRNSPLHF	TGTGCCAGCAGTGATCGGACAGGGGGAAGAAATTCACCCCTCCACTTT
.	TRBV29-1	.	TRBJ2-5	CSVGKYQETQYF	TGCAGCGTGGGCAAGTACCAAGAGACCCAGTACTTC
.	TRBV7-2	TRBD2	TRBJ2-2	CASSLDPGGTGELFF	TGTGCCAGCAGCTTAGACCCGGGGGGCACCGGGGAGCTGTTTTTT
.	TRBV30	TRBD1	TRBJ2-7	CAWTGTGSYEQYF	TGTGCCTGGACCGGGACAGGGTCCTACGAGCAGTACTTC
.	TRBV10-2	TRBD1	TRBJ1-6	CASSMDRGPLHF	TGCGCCAGCAGTATGGACAGGGGGCCCCTCCACTTT
many	TRBV10-3	TRBD2	TRBJ2-1	CAISPSGGEGNEQFF	TGTGCCATCAGTCCTAGCGGGGGAGAGGGTAATGAGCAGTTCTTC
.	TRBV5-1	TRBD1	TRBJ1-1	CASSTWTGPMNTEAFF	TGCGCCAGCAGCACGTGGACAGGTCCAATGAACACTGAAGCTTTCTTT
.	TRBV2	TRBD1	TRBJ1-6	CASRLDRADNSPLHF	TGTGCCAGCAGATTGGACAGGGCGGATAATTCACCCCTCCACTTT
.	TRBV15	.	TRBJ2-5	CATSRDLPGETQYF	TGTGCCACCAGCAGAGATCTCCCTGGGGAGACCCAGTACTTC
.	TRBV30	.	TRBJ1-5	CAWGRGVGQPQHF	TGTGCCTGGGGTAGGGGAGTTGGGCAGCCCCAGCATTTT
few	TRBV5-1	.	TRBJ2-6	CASSPDGLPGANVLTF	TGCGCCAGCAGCCCGGACGGCCTCCCTGGGGCCAACGTCCTGACTTTC
.	TRBV2	TRBD1	TRBJ2-7	CASSERGQYF	TGTGCCAGCAGTGAGAGGGGGCAATACTTC
.	TRBV7-9	.	TRBJ1-2	CASSTRDGYTF	TGTGCCAGCAGCACCAGGGATGGCTACACCTTC
.	TRBV2	TRBD1	TRBJ1-1	CAIQTKDRGEAFF	TGTGCCATCCAGACAAAGGACAGGGGGGAAGCTTTCTTT
.	TRBV7-2	TRBD1	TRBJ1-2	CASSLGDRLWGYTF	TGTGCCAGCAGCTTAGGGGACAGGCTCTGGGGCTACACCTTC
.	TRBV2	TRBD1	TRBJ1-3	CASRPGQANTIYF	TGTGCCAGCAGGCCGGGACAGGCAAACACCATATATTTT
.	TRBV7-9	.	TRBJ1-2	CASSSPPNRDGYTF	TGTGCCAGCAGCTCCCCTCCGAACAGGGATGGCTACACCTTC